This T cell receptor (beta chain) came from a study of blood T cell repertoires in COVID-19. Profiling relied on immunoSEQ multiplex PCR, and the TCRdb table lists in-frame clones only, not all of them. Of 150,000 or so clones in the sample, approximately 90% were seen once. Germline lookup yields CDR1 MGHRA and CDR2 YSYEKL. There are 17 residues in the CDR3. V shed 1 base, J shed 2 bases, and the junction held 10 bases outside the gene matches. The sequence came from a man in his fifties with acute or convalescent COVID-19. The chain has TRBV4-1 and TRBJ1-2, with 7 bases that match TRBD1. What was sequenced was peripheral blood. CDR3 sequence reads: CASSQVGTGTANYGYTF. The CDR3 region has the DNA TGCGCCAGCAGCCAAGTAGGTACCGGGACAGCCAACTATGGCTACACCTTC.